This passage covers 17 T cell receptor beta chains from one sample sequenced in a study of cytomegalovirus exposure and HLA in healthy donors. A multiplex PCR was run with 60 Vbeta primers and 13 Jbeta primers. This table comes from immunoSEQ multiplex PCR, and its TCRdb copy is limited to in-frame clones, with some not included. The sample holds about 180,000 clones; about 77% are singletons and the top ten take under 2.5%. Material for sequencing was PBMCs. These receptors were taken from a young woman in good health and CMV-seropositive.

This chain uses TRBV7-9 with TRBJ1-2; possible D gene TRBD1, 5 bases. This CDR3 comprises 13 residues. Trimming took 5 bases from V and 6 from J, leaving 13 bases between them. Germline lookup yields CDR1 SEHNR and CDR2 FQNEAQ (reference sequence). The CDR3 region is CASSPGFGDGYTF. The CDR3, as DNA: TGTGCCAGCAGCCCAGGGTTTGGGGATGGCTACACCTTC. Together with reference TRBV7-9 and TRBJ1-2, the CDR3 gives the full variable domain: DTGVSQNPRHKITKRGQNVTFRCDPISEHNRLYWYRQTLGQGPEFLTYFQNEAQLEKSRLLSDRFSAERPKGSFSTLEIQRTEQGDSAMYLCASSPGFGDGYTFGSGTRLTVV.

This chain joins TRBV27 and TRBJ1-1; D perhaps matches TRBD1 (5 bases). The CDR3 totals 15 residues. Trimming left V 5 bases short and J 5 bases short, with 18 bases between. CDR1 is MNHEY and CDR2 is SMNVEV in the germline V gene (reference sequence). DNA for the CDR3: TGTGCCAGCAGTCCCTTGGGGGGTAAGGGGACTGAAGCTTTCTTT. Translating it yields CASSPLGGKGTEAFF.

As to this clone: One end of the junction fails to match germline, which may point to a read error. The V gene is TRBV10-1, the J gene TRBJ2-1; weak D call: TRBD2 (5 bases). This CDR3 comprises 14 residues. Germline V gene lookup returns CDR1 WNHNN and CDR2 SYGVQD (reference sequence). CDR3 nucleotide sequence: TGCGCCAGTAGTGAGGGTTGGATGGCAGGCCTGCAGTTCTTC. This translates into CASSEGWMAGLQFF.

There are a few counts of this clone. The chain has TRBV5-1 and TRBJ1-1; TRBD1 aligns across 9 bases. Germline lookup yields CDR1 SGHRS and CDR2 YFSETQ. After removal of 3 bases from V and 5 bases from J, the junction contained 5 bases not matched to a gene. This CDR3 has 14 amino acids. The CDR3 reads CASSSLQGATEAFF. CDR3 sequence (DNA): TGCGCCAGCAGCTCATTACAGGGGGCAACTGAAGCTTTCTTT. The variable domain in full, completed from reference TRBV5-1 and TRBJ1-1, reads KAGVTQTPRYLIKTRGQQVTLSCSPISGHRSVSWYQQTPGQGLQFLFEYFSETQRNKGNFPGRFSGRQFSNSRSEMNVSTLELGDSALYLCASSSLQGATEAFFGQGTRLTVV.

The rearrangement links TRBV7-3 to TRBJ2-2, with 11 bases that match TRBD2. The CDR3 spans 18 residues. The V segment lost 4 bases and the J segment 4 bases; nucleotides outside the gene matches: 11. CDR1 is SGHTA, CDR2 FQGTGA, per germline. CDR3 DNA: TGTGCCAGCAGCTCTTTTTTAGCGGGGGGGCCCGGCACCGGGGAGCTGTTTTTT. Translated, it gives CASSSFLAGGPGTGELFF.

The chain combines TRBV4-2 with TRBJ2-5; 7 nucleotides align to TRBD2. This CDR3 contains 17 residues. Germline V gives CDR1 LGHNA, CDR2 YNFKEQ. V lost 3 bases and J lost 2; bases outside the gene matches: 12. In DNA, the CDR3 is TGTGCCAGCAGCCATCTATCCGCGGCTAGCGGACAAGAGACCCAGTACTTC. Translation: CASSHLSAASGQETQYF.

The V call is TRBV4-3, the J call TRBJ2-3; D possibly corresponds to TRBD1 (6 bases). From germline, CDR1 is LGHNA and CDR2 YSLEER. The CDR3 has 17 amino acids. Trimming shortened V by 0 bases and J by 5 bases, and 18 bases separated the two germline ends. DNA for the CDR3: TGCGCCAGCAGCCAAGACTTCGGCAGGGGTTCTGTAGATACGCAGTATTTT. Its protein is CASSQDFGRGSVDTQYF.

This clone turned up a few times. CDR3 DNA sequence: TGTGCCAGCAGCCCTACTGACAGACTCTACAATGAGCAGTTCTTC. This translates into CASSPTDRLYNEQFF. The chain employs TRBV5-5 and TRBJ2-1; perhaps TRBD1 as D (5 bases). Germline V gives CDR1 SGHKS, CDR2 YYEKEE (reference sequence). Trimming stripped 4 bases from V and 3 bases from J, with 14 bases between. The CDR3 contains 15 residues.

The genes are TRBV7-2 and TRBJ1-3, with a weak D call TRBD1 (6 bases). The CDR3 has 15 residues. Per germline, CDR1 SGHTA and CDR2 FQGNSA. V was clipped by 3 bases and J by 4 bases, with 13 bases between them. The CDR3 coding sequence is TGTGCCAGCAGCTTCGTTCGGACAGCCGGAAACACCATATATTTT. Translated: CASSFVRTAGNTIYF.

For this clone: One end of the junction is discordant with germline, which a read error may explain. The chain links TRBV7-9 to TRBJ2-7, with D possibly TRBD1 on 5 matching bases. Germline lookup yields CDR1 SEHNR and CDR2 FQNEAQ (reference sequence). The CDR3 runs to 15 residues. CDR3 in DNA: TGTTCCAGCAGCTTTGTTGCAGGGAACTCCTACGAGCAGTACTTC. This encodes CSSSFVAGNSYEQYF.

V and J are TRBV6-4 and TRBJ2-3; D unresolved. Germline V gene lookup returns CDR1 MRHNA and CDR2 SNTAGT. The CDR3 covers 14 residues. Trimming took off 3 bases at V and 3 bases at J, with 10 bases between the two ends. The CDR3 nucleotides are TGTGCCAGCAGTGAAAGGAGTGAGACAGATACGCAGTATTTT. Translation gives CASSERSETDTQYF.

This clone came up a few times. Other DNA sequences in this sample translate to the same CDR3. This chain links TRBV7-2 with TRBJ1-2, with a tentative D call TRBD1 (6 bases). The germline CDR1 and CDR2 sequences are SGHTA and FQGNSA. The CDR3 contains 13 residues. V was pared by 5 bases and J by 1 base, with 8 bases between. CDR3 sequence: CASSPDSNYGYTF. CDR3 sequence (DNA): TGTGCCAGCAGCCCGGACAGTAACTATGGCTACACCTTC. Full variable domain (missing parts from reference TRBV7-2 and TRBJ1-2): GAGVSQSPSNKVTEKGKDVELRCDPISGHTALYWYRQSLGQGLEFLIYFQGNSAPDKSGLPSDRFSAERTGGSVSTLTIQRTQQEDSAVYLCASSPDSNYGYTFGSGTRLTVV.

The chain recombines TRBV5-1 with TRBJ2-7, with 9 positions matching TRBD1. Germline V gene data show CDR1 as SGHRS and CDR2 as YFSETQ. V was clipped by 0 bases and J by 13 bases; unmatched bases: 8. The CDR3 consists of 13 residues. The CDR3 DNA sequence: TGCGCCAGCAGCTTGGAAGGGACAGGGAGCCGATACTTC. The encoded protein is CASSLEGTGSRYF.

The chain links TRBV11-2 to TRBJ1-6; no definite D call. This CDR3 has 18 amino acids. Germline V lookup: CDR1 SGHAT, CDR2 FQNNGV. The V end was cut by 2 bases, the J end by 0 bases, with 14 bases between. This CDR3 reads CASSLYGLKGSYNSPLHF. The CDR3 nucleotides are TGTGCCAGCAGCTTATACGGACTCAAGGGCTCCTATAATTCACCCCTCCACTTT.

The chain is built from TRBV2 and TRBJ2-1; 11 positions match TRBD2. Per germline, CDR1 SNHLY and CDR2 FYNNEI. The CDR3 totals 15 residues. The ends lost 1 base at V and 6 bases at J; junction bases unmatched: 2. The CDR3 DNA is TGTGCCAGCAGTGAAGGACTAGCGGGGACCAATGAGCAGTTCTTC. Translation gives CASSEGLAGTNEQFF.

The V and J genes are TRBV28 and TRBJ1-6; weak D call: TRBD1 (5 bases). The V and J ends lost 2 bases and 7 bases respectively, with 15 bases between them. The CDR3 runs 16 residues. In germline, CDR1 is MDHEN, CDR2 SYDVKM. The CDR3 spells CASSLALGRANSPLHF. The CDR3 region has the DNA TGTGCCAGCAGTTTAGCCCTCGGCAGGGCCAATTCACCCCTCCACTTT.

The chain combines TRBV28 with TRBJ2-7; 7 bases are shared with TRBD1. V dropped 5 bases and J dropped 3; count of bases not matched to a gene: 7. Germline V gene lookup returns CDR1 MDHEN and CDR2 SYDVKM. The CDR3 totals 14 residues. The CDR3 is CASSLGTALYEQYF. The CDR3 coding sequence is TGTGCCAGCAGTCTCGGGACAGCACTCTACGAGCAGTACTTC.